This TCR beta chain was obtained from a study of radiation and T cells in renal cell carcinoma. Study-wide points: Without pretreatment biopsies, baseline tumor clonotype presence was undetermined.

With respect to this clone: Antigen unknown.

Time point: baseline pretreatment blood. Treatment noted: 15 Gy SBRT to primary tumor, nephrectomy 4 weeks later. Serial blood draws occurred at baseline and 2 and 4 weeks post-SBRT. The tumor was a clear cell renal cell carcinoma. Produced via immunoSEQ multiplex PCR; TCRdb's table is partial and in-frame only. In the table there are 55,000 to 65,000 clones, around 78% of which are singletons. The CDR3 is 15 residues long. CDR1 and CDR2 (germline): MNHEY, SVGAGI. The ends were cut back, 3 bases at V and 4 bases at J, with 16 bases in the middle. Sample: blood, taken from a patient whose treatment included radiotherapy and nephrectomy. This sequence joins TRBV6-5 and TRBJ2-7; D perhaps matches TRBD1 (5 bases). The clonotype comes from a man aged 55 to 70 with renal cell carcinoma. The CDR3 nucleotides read TGTGCCAGCAGTTATACAGGCAGCCTACCATACGAGCAGTACTTC. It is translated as CASSYTGSLPYEQYF.